This T cell receptor beta chain was identified during a study of T-cell memory formation after mild COVID-19. Turning to the study itself: Each donor largely had its own TCR clusters.

Each CDR3 protein is one row after TCRdb ran MiXCR on the 5' RACE reads. Of 110,000 or so distinct CDR3 sequences listed, about 20% are singletons. V dropped 4 bases and J dropped 11 bases, with 12 bases sitting between them. The CDR3 loop spans 12 amino acids. The V gene is TRBV12-3 or TRBV12-4, the J gene TRBJ2-1; the D gene is possibly TRBD1 (5 bases). What was sequenced was PBMCs or a T cell subset sorted from them (not recorded which). The clonotype comes from a man between 18 and 35 years old who had mild COVID-19 (a few samples of this study predate the infection). Cell type and time point are not known. The CDR3 DNA follows: TGTGCCAGCAGTTACCAAGGGGCCCAGCAGTTCTTC. Translated: CASSYQGAQQFF.